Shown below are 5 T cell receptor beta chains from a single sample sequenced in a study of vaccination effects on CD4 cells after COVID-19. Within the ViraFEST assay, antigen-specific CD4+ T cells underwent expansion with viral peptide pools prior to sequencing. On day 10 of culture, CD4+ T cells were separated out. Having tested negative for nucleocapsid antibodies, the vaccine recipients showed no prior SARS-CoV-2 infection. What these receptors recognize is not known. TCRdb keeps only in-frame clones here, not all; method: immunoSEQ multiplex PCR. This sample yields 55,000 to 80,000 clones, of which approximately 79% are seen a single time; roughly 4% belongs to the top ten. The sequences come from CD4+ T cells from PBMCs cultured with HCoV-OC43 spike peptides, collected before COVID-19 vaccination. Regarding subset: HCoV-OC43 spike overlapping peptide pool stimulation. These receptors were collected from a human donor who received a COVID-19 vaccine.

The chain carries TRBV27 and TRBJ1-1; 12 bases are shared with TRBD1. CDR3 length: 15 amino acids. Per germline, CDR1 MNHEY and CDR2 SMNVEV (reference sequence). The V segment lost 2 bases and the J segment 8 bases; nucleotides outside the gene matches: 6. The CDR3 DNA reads TGTGCCAGCAGTTTAAAGGGACAGGGGGCGGCAGAAGCTTTCTTT. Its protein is CASSLKGQGAAEAFF.

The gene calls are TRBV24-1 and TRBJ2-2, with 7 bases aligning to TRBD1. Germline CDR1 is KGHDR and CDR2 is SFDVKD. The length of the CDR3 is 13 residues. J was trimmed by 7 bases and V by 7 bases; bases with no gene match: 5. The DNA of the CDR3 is TGTGCCACCAGGTACCGGGACAGCGGGGAGCTGTTTTTT. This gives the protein CATRYRDSGELFF.

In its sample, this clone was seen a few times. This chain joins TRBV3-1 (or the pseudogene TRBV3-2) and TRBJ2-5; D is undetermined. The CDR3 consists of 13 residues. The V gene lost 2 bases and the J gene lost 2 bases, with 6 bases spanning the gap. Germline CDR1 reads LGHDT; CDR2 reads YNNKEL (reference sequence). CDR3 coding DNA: TGTGCCAGCAGCCAACACTCGCAAGAGACCCAGTACTTC. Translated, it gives CASSQHSQETQYF.

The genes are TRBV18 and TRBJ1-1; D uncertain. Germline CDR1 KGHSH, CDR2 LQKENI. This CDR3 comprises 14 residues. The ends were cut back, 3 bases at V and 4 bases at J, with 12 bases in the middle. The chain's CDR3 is CASSPGGPGTEAFF. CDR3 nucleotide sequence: TGTGCCAGCTCACCGGGAGGGCCTGGCACTGAAGCTTTCTTT.

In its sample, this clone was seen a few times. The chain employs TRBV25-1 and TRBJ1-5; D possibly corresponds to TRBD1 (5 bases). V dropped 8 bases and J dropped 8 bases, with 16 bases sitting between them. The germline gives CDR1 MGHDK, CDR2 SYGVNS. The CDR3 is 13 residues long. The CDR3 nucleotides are TGTGCCAGCTCTACGGGACCGACCGAGCCCCAGCATTTT. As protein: CASSTGPTEPQHF.